Described below is a single TCR beta chain sequence and its context. This CDR3 contains 17 residues. V was clipped by 3 bases and J by 5 bases, with 20 bases between them. Germline-derived CDR1 and CDR2 are MNHEY and SMNVEV (reference sequence). The sample belongs to a study of control samples from healthy donors and cancer patients. Profiled with immunoSEQ multiplex PCR; TCRdb holds only in-frame clones, not every one. Here the sample spans more than 85,000 clones, roughly 85% being singletons. The material sequenced was blood. The sequence was obtained from a woman aged 50 to 60 in good health. The genes are TRBV27 and TRBJ2-1; tentatively, D is TRBD1 (7 bases). This chain's CDR3 is CASSFGGRGFLNNEQFF. DNA for the CDR3: TGTGCCAGCAGTTTCGGGGGCAGGGGGTTCCTCAACAATGAGCAGTTCTTC.